This TCR beta chain appears in the sequencing data of a study of Ad26.COV2.S vaccination and SARS-CoV-2 variants. Treatment here: some 19 received Ad26.COV2.S at low or high dose, single or two shots; about five received placebo; per-sample allocation not given. Day 63 following the first vaccine or placebo injection was when the samples were taken. Aged 18-55 years, donor was enrolled in Boston in about 2020. Data came from immunoSEQ multiplex PCR; TCRdb stores just in-frame clones and leaves some out. The sample holds about 680,000 clones; 80% to 90% are singletons and the top ten take over 1.3%. This sequence was found in a person aged 18 to 65 who received the Ad26.COV2.S COVID-19 vaccine or a placebo. The sequences come from peripheral blood, collected in a trial of Ad26.COV2.S vaccine versus placebo.

Here the CDR3 DNA reads TGTGCCACCACCCGACTAGCGGGAGGGACAGATACGCAGTATTTT. Its protein product is CATTRLAGGTDTQYF. This chain uses TRBV15 with TRBJ2-3, with 14 bases lining up with TRBD2. Per germline, CDR1 LNHNV and CDR2 YYDKDF (reference sequence). Losses at the gene ends were 7 bases for V and 3 bases for J; bases not matched to a gene: 3. CDR3 size: 15 residues.